The 10 T cell receptor beta chains reported below all come from one sample, sequenced in a study of CD8+ T cells in alopecia areata. RNA, once extracted, was reverse transcribed into cDNA for use as the sequencing template. Profiling relied on immunoSEQ multiplex PCR, and the TCRdb table lists in-frame clones only, not all of them. Of about 91,000 clones in the sample, roughly two fifths were seen once. What was sequenced was CD4+ T cells sorted from blood. These receptors originate from a human donor with alopecia areata.

The genes are TRBV29-1 and TRBJ1-6; 7 positions match TRBD1. Germline V gene sequence: CDR1 SQVTM, CDR2 ANQGSEA. The ends lost 6 bases at V and 9 bases at J; junction bases unmatched: 14. The CDR3 extends over 15 amino acids. This chain's CDR3 is CSVSETGSGASPLHF. The CDR3 region has the DNA TGCAGCGTATCCGAGACAGGGTCTGGAGCTTCACCCCTCCACTTT.

V usage is TRBV28 and J usage is TRBJ2-3; TRBD2 matches 11 bases. Trimming at V came to 5 bases and at J to 2 bases, leaving 6 bases not matched to a gene. CDR1 and CDR2 (germline): MDHEN, SYDVKM. The CDR3 covers 16 residues. CDR3: CASSRLAGGVTDTQYF. In DNA, the CDR3 is TGTGCCAGCAGTCGGCTAGCGGGAGGAGTCACAGATACGCAGTATTTT.

This clone has a handful of counts. V is TRBV5-1 and J is TRBJ2-2, with 8 bases aligning to TRBD1. Germline V CDR1 and CDR2: SGHRS, YFSETQ. The CDR3 consists of 18 residues. V was clipped by 0 bases and J by 6 bases; unmatched bases: 13. CDR3 in DNA: TGCGCCAGCAGCTTGGATGGCCAGGGGGCCTTCCAATCCGGGGAGCTGTTTTTT. It specifies CASSLDGQGAFQSGELFF. Complete variable domain (other parts from reference TRBV5-1 and TRBJ2-2): KAGVTQTPRYLIKTRGQQVTLSCSPISGHRSVSWYQQTPGQGLQFLFEYFSETQRNKGNFPGRFSGRQFSNSRSEMNVSTLELGDSALYLCASSLDGQGAFQSGELFFGEGSRLTVL.

This chain links TRBV6-5 with TRBJ2-7; D not certain. The V gene's germline CDR1 is MNHEY and CDR2 SVGAGI. V lost 0 bases and J 7 bases, leaving 19 bases between the germline ends. CDR3 length equals 16 residues. The CDR3 here is CASSYSLPGPLREQYF. CDR3 in DNA: TGTGCCAGCAGTTACTCGTTACCCGGGCCCCTCCGGGAGCAGTACTTC.

The chain carries TRBV29-1 and TRBJ2-5; TRBD2 is a possible D gene (5 bases). Germline loops: CDR1 SQVTM, CDR2 ANQGSEA. The CDR3 totals 10 residues. The V end lost 7 bases, the J end lost 5 bases, and 8 bases lay between the germline ends. The CDR3 DNA follows: TGCAGCGGTACGGGGGAGACCCAGTACTTC. It encodes CSGTGETQYF. Combining the CDR3 with reference TRBV29-1 and TRBJ2-5 gives the whole variable domain SAVISQKPSRDICQRGTSLTIQCQVDSQVTMMFWYRQQPGQSLTLIATANQGSEATYESGFVIDKFPISRPNLTFSTLTVSNMSPEDSSIYLCSGTGETQYFGPGTRLLVL.

This clone was seen a handful of times. The rearrangement links TRBV5-1 to TRBJ2-5, with 7 bases aligning to TRBD1. CDR1 is SGHRS, CDR2 YFSETQ, per germline. V lost 3 bases to trimming and J lost 2 bases; unmatched junction nucleotides: 4. This CDR3 region has 14 residues. The CDR3 protein is CASSWGTAQETQYF. DNA for the CDR3: TGCGCCAGCAGCTGGGGGACAGCTCAAGAGACCCAGTACTTC. Drawing the rest from reference TRBV5-1 and TRBJ2-5, the complete variable domain is KAGVTQTPRYLIKTRGQQVTLSCSPISGHRSVSWYQQTPGQGLQFLFEYFSETQRNKGNFPGRFSGRQFSNSRSEMNVSTLELGDSALYLCASSWGTAQETQYFGPGTRLLVL.

The chain is built from TRBV7-2 and TRBJ2-5, with a weak D call TRBD1 (6 bases). The germline CDR1 and CDR2 sequences are SGHTA and FQGNSA. The CDR3 totals 12 residues. Trimming shortened V by 5 bases and J by 4 bases, and 8 bases separated the two germline ends. CDR3 in amino acids: CASSTGRETQYF. For the CDR3, the DNA is TGTGCCAGCAGCACAGGGCGAGAGACCCAGTACTTC.

The chain is built from TRBV6-1 and TRBJ2-5; possibly TRBD1 or TRBD2 for D (6 bases each). The CDR3 consists of 15 residues. Germline CDR1 reads MNHNS; CDR2 reads SASEGT. With 0 bases removed from V and 7 bases from J, the gap between germline ends came to 15 bases. The CDR3 region has the DNA TGTGCCAGCAGTGAAGCAGCCGGGGGCGCTGGGACCCAGTACTTC. Amino acids: CASSEAAGGAGTQYF.

The gene calls are TRBV5-1 and TRBJ1-1; D not resolved. The V end was cut by 6 bases, the J end by 5 bases, with 17 bases between. The germline V gene has CDR1 SGHRS and CDR2 YFSETQ. The CDR3 runs to 14 residues. CDR3 amino acids: CASNSGSAGTEAFF. DNA for the CDR3: TGCGCCAGCAATTCCGGGTCGGCGGGGACTGAAGCTTTCTTT.

The gene calls are TRBV29-1 and TRBJ2-1; TRBD2 agrees at 10 bases. V trimming: 7 bases; J trimming: 2 bases; junction bases outside the gene matches: 2. Looked up from germline, CDR1 is SQVTM and CDR2 is ANQGSEA. This CDR3 contains 13 residues. CDR3 sequence (DNA): TGCAGCGGGACTAGCGGCCCCTACAATGAGCAGTTCTTC. Translation gives CSGTSGPYNEQFF.